This T cell receptor (beta chain) is drawn from a study of T cell repertoires in cytomegalovirus infection. Study at large: HLA-B-restricted CMV epitopes that are well studied were used alongside recently identified HLA-C-restricted ones. Matching HLA type, along with CMV infection, was indicated by public TCR beta signatures.

Study outcomes and limitations: Predominance within the ex vivo response was attributable to HLA-C-restricted CMV-specific TCR beta clonotypes. Accumulated public TCR beta family frequency recognized individuals carrying CMV together with the relevant HLA.

TCRdb re-analysed the reads in MiXCR, keeping a single row per CDR3 protein. This sample has 640,000 or so distinct CDR3 sequences, with around 31% found just once. The sample holds a few counts of this clonotype. The antigen is undetermined. The CDR3 extends over 16 amino acids. V gave up 2 bases and J gave up 4 bases; unmatched junction bases: 3. The germline V gene encodes CDR1 SGHTA and CDR2 FQGTGA. The chain recombines TRBV7-3 with TRBJ2-3, with 13 bases that match TRBD2. This clonotype originated in a human donor in good health (CMV status not recorded). Some clones in this sample may be carry-over from other donors' samples. Source: cultured PBMCs, taken from culture after CMV antigen stimulation. The chain's CDR3 is CASSLRGLAGADTQYF. The DNA for the CDR3 is TGTGCCAGCAGCTTACGAGGACTAGCGGGAGCAGATACGCAGTATTTT.